This section outlines one T cell receptor beta chain sequence together with its context. The antigen remains unidentified. The source of the sample is a study of OX40 agonist ivuxolimab in advanced cancers. Study information: The eligibility criteria allowed prior anti-PD-1, anti-PD-L1 or anti-CTLA-4 therapy, and about 40% had some. Study conclusions and caveats: CD4+ and CD8+ T cells in blood underwent clonal expansion by week 6 at 0.1 to 3.0 mg/kg.

The assay was immunoSEQ multiplex PCR, and TCRdb's table has in-frame clones only and misses some. The sample carries 100,000 to 150,000 clones, 85% to 95% recorded once. Anyone with autoimmune disease history or systemic immunosuppression was excluded. This sequence originates from an adult with an advanced solid tumor such as melanoma, head and neck, liver or kidney cancer. The specimen comprised CD4+ or CD8+ T cells sorted from blood, sampled in a trial of the OX40 agonist ivuxolimab.

This CDR3 reads CSVGDPGAATNTEAFF. DNA for the CDR3: TGCAGCGTTGGGGACCCCGGGGCGGCCACGAACACTGAAGCTTTCTTT. The V and J genes are TRBV29-1 and TRBJ1-1, with a weak D call TRBD1 (5 bases). Between the trimmed V and J ends, which lost 4 bases and 1 base, there was a span of 19 bases. The CDR3 contains 16 residues. From germline, CDR1 is SQVTM and CDR2 ANQGSEA.